These 9 T cell receptor beta chains share one sample of origin, sequenced in a study of cytomegalovirus exposure and HLA in healthy donors. Use of 60 Vbeta and 13 Jbeta primers characterized the PCR. Some clones are missing from TCRdb's copy, which holds only in-frame ones; the method was immunoSEQ multiplex PCR. In the table there are approximately 82,000 clones, about two thirds of which are singletons. Sequencing was performed on PBMCs. These receptor sequences come from a woman in her twenties or thirties in good health and CMV-seropositive.

Concerning this clone: One end of the junction does not line up with germline, which may come from a read error. CDR3 nucleotide sequence: TGTGCCAGCACCTGGGGGACAGGGTGGTCCTATGGCTACCCCTTC. Translated, it gives CASTWGTGWSYGYPF. The chain links TRBV5-6 to TRBJ1-2; 9 positions match TRBD1. This CDR3 is built from 15 residues. Germline-derived CDR1 and CDR2 are SGHDT and YYEEEE.

The chain recombines TRBV7-9 with TRBJ1-1, with TRBD1 identical over 7 bases. CDR1 is SEHNR and CDR2 is FQNEAQ in the germline V gene (reference sequence). CDR3 length: 14 amino acids. V lost 3 bases and J lost 4; bases outside the gene matches: 5. CDR3 region: CASSFRQGGTEAFF. CDR3 sequence (DNA): TGTGCCAGCAGCTTCAGACAGGGAGGCACTGAAGCTTTCTTT.

As to this clone: An end of the junction differs from the germline gene, which may be a read error. The gene calls are TRBV30 and TRBJ2-1; TRBD1 aligns across 8 bases. This CDR3 is 14 amino acids long. Germline V CDR1 and CDR2: GTSNPN, SVGIG (reference sequence). The CDR3 here is CARSPGQANNEQFF. CDR3 nucleotide sequence: TGTGCCAGGAGCCCGGGACAGGCCAACAATGAGCAGTTCTTC.

CDR3 sequence (DNA): TGTGCCAGCAGCTCTCTGGGACAGGGGAATGACTACGAGCAGTACTTC. Amino acids: CASSSLGQGNDYEQYF. V gene TRBV5-6 combines with J gene TRBJ2-7; 10 bases agree with TRBD1. V shed 3 bases and J 3 bases; nucleotides not matched to a gene: 9. This CDR3 has 16 residues. Per germline, CDR1 SGHDT and CDR2 YYEEEE.

The genes are TRBV10-3 and TRBJ1-2; 8 bases are a match to TRBD1. The junction had 3 bases not matched to a gene; V was cut back by 2 bases and J by 4 bases. The germline V gene encodes CDR1 ENHRY and CDR2 SYGVKD. The CDR3 consists of 14 residues. CDR3 sequence: CAISEGQGVYGYTF. Here the CDR3 DNA reads TGTGCCATCAGTGAGGGACAGGGCGTCTATGGCTACACCTTC.

The rearrangement links TRBV1 to TRBJ2-5; the table gives TRBD2 as D, unverified against the DNA. TRBV1 is listed as a pseudogene. This CDR3 has 17 amino acids. The CDR3 protein is CTSSREIRAGEMETQYF. CDR3 DNA: TGCACCAGCAGCCGAGAGATTCGCGCGGGGGAAATGGAGACCCAGTACTTC.

The CDR3 nucleotides read TGTGCCAGCAGTGTGTTCCCACAGGCCGGCTACACCTTC. Protein: CASSVFPQAGYTF. The chain is built from TRBV25-1 and TRBJ1-2; possible D gene TRBD1, 5 bases. V lost 4 bases to trimming and J lost 8 bases, with 14 bases between them. The CDR3 sequence is 13 residues long. Germline lookup yields CDR1 MGHDK and CDR2 SYGVNS.

This clone was seen once. V and J are TRBV5-4 and TRBJ1-2; 8 bases align to TRBD1. Germline V CDR1 and CDR2: SGHNT, YYREEE (reference sequence). The CDR3 runs to 14 residues. V lost 2 bases and J lost 8; bases outside the gene matches: 8. Here the CDR3 reads CASSFKRQGYGYTF. The CDR3 DNA is TGTGCCAGCAGCTTTAAGAGACAGGGGTACGGCTACACCTTC.

This chain links TRBV5-1 with TRBJ2-1, with 8 bases fitting TRBD1. The CDR3 is 15 amino acids. CDR1 SGHRS and CDR2 YFSETQ come from the germline V gene. The junction had 7 bases not matched to a gene; V was cut back by 1 base and J by 7 bases. CDR3 region: CASSLLAGGPNEQFF. As DNA, the CDR3 is TGCGCCAGCAGCTTGTTGGCAGGGGGCCCGAATGAGCAGTTCTTC.